These T cell receptor beta chains were read from a single sample in a study of T cells in Graves' hyperthyroidism and ophthalmopathy. TCRdb passed the multiplex PCR reads through MiXCR, listing each CDR3 protein once. The sample yields approximately 690,000 distinct CDR3 sequences, less than 25% seen once. Sequenced sample: blood. The receptor source for this set is a man younger than 45 with Graves' ophthalmopathy. The CDR3 runs from the conserved cysteine through the conserved F or W. D genes are given only for firm matches. Clone size is shown for a subset of rows, as once, few, many or a class of expanded clone.

V gene	D gene	J gene	clone size	CDR3 protein	CDR3 DNA
TRBV7-9	TRBD1	TRBJ2-5	many	CASSSPPTGVDIETQYF	TGTGCCAGCAGCTCCCCTCCGACAGGGGTGGATATCGAGACCCAGTACTTC
TRBV25-1	-	TRBJ1-5	once	CASVKGPHQPQHF	TGTGCCAGCGTCAAAGGGCCGCATCAGCCCCAGCATTTT
TRBV7-3	-	TRBJ2-2	-	CASSPAQGSGELFF	TGTGCCAGCAGCCCCGCCCAGGGCTCCGGGGAGCTGTTTTTT
TRBV5-1	-	TRBJ2-7	-	CASSLAPGRALLGYEQYF	TGCGCCAGCAGCTTGGCCCCCGGCCGGGCACTGCTCGGGTACGAGCAGTACTTC
TRBV5-4	-	TRBJ2-5	-	CASSFVVAQETQYF	TGTGCCAGCAGCTTTGTCGTCGCCCAAGAGACCCAGTACTTC
TRBV7-9	TRBD1	TRBJ1-5	-	CASSLGQAGQAQHF	TGTGCCAGCAGCTTAGGGCAGGCGGGACAGGCCCAGCATTTT
TRBV7-2	-	TRBJ1-1	many	CASSLAAPTVNTEAFF	TGTGCCAGCAGCTTAGCAGCCCCGACAGTGAACACTGAAGCTTTCTTT
TRBV3-1	-	TRBJ2-7	few	CFSAVYFCASSLCYEQYF	-
TRBV7-2	TRBD1	TRBJ1-2	few	CASSTSDRVGDGYTF	TGTGCCAGCAGCACGTCGGACAGGGTAGGGGATGGCTACACCTTC
TRBV28	TRBD1	TRBJ1-1	many	CASSSGTARGTEAFF	TGTGCCAGCAGCTCCGGGACAGCGAGGGGGACTGAAGCTTTCTTT
TRBV12-3/TRBV12-4	TRBD1	TRBJ1-2	many	CASSKFGTDANYGYTF	TGTGCCAGCAGTAAGTTCGGGACAGACGCTAACTATGGCTACACCTTC
TRBV27	TRBD1	TRBJ2-2	-	CASSSGTGANTGELFF	TGTGCCAGCAGTTCAGGGACAGGGGCGAACACCGGGGAGCTGTTTTTT
TRBV12-3/TRBV12-4	-	TRBJ1-2	many	CASTQTLNYGYTF	TGTGCCAGCACCCAAACCCTTAACTATGGCTACACCTTC
TRBV25-1	-	TRBJ2-1	few	CASSPHSGRVNEQFF	TGTGCCAGCAGTCCACACTCCGGGAGAGTCAATGAGCAGTTCTTC
TRBV3-1	-	TRBJ1-5	many	CASSHGSSNQPQHF	TGTGCCAGCAGCCATGGATCTAGCAATCAGCCCCAGCATTTT
TRBV3-1	-	TRBJ2-7	-	CASSQEGAGEEEQYF	TGTGCCAGCAGCCAAGAGGGGGCAGGGGAAGAGGAGCAGTACTTC
TRBV28	TRBD2	TRBJ2-7	-	CASSGEGAHEQYF	TGTGCCAGCAGTGGGGAGGGAGCGCACGAGCAGTACTTC
TRBV7-8	-	TRBJ2-1	many	CASSLRGREQFF	TGTGCCAGCAGCTTAAGGGGCAGGGAGCAGTTCTTC
TRBV28	TRBD1	TRBJ1-1	-	CASSSPSSGGNTEAFF	TGTGCCAGCAGTTCCCCTTCTTCAGGGGGAAACACTGAAGCTTTCTTT
TRBV27	TRBD2	TRBJ2-1	many	CASTVGGLAGWFGHNEQFF	TGTGCCAGCACCGTCGGTGGTCTAGCGGGGTGGTTTGGGCACAATGAGCAGTTCTTC
TRBV29-1	TRBD1	TRBJ1-2	-	CSASDRGEGGYTF	TGCAGCGCCTCAGACAGGGGAGAAGGGGGCTACACCTTC
TRBV6-2/TRBV6-3	-	TRBJ1-1	few	CASSYPGLPEAFF	TGTGCCAGCAGTTACCCGGGACTTCCCGAAGCTTTCTTT
TRBV24-1	TRBD2	TRBJ2-1	few	CATSEGLAGQYNEQFF	TGTGCCACCAGTGAAGGACTAGCGGGGCAGTACAATGAGCAGTTCTTC
TRBV20-1	TRBD1	TRBJ2-7	few	CSAATGTANTYEQYF	TGCAGTGCGGCTACGGGGACAGCTAACACCTACGAGCAGTACTTC
TRBV24-1	-	TRBJ2-3	few	CAISGPRPDTQYF	TGTGCCATTAGCGGCCCAAGGCCAGATACGCAGTATTTT
TRBV7-8	-	TRBJ2-3	few	CASSPRGWADTQYF	TGTGCCAGCAGCCCCAGAGGCTGGGCAGATACGCAGTATTTT
TRBV11-2	-	TRBJ1-6	many	CASSLQTLLSPLHF	TGTGCCAGCAGCCTCCAAACTCTCCTCTCACCCCTCCACTTT
TRBV6-1	-	TRBJ1-5	many	CASSHRQADQPQHF	TGTGCCAGCAGCCACCGACAGGCGGATCAGCCCCAGCATTTT
TRBV30	-	TRBJ1-1	many	CAWSVFVGGEAFF	TGTGCCTGGAGTGTATTCGTAGGCGGTGAAGCTTTCTTT
TRBV28	-	TRBJ2-7	-	CASSSAGRWDEQYF	TGTGCCAGCAGCAGCGCGGGACGATGGGACGAGCAGTACTTC
TRBV20-1	TRBD2	TRBJ2-2	few	CSASDAGGLNTGELFF	TGCAGTGCTAGTGATGCGGGAGGGTTAAACACCGGGGAGCTGTTTTTT
TRBV28	TRBD1	TRBJ1-2	-	CASTPGTVIYGYTF	TGTGCCAGCACCCCCGGGACAGTCATCTATGGCTACACCTTC
TRBV7-9	TRBD2	TRBJ2-2	-	CASSEILAGPNTGELFF	TGTGCCAGCAGCGAAATCCTAGCGGGGCCGAACACCGGGGAGCTGTTTTTT
TRBV11-1	-	TRBJ2-1	many	CASSLDRGAYEQFF	TGTGCCAGCAGCTTAGACCGGGGGGCCTATGAGCAGTTCTTC
TRBV24-1	TRBD2	TRBJ2-3	few	CATSFPGLAGGPDTQYF	TGTGCCACCAGCTTCCCGGGACTAGCGGGAGGGCCGGATACGCAGTATTTT
TRBV7-2	-	TRBJ2-5	-	CASSPPSYDRSQETQYF	TGTGCCAGCAGCCCACCATCATACGACAGGAGCCAAGAGACCCAGTACTTC
TRBV3-1	-	TRBJ2-1	many	CASSQGRNYRYLNNEQFF	TGTGCCAGCAGCCAAGGGAGAAACTACAGGTACCTAAACAATGAGCAGTTCTTC
TRBV30	-	TRBJ1-3	few	CAWSVPPWGGGNTIYF	TGTGCCTGGAGTGTACCCCCTTGGGGCGGGGGAAACACCATATATTTT
TRBV6-2/TRBV6-3	-	TRBJ2-1	-	CASSATTREQFF	TGTGCCAGCAGTGCGACTACGCGGGAGCAGTTCTTC
TRBV5-1	-	TRBJ2-2	-	CASSLAWGRTGELFF	TGCGCCAGCAGCTTGGCTTGGGGGCGGACCGGGGAGCTGTTTTTT
TRBV30	TRBD1	TRBJ1-2	many	CAWSVGTGNYGYTF	TGTGCCTGGAGCGTCGGGACAGGGAACTATGGCTACACCTTC
TRBV28	TRBD1	TRBJ1-6	-	CAISLGQINSPLHF	TGTGCCATTTCCTTGGGACAGATAAATTCACCCCTCCACTTT
TRBV30	-	TRBJ2-1	few	CAWSQDRLNNEQFF	TGTGCCTGGAGTCAGGACAGACTTAACAATGAGCAGTTCTTC
TRBV18	-	TRBJ1-1	many	CASSPLPAVSEAFF	TGTGCCAGCTCACCACTTCCAGCTGTAAGTGAAGCTTTCTTT
TRBV10-3	TRBD2	TRBJ2-2	few	CASSGTTNTGELFF	TGTGCCAGTTCCGGGACTACGAACACCGGGGAGCTGTTTTTT